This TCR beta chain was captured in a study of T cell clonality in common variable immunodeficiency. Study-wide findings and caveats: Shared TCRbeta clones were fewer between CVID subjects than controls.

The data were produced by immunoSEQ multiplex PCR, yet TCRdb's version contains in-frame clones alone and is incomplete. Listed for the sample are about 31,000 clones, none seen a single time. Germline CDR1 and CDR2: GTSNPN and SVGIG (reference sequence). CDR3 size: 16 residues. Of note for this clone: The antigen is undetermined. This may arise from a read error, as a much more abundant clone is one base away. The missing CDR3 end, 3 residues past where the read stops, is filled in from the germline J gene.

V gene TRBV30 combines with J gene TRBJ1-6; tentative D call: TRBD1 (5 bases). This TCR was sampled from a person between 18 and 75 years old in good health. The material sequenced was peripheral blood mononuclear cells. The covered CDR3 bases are TGTGCCTCGAGTATTTCAGGGAGCTCCTATAATTCACCC. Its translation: CASSISGSSYNSP. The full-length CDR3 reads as CASSISGSSYNSPLHF.